Presented here are 21 T cell receptor beta chains from one specimen sequenced in a study of blood T cell repertoires in COVID-19. The data were produced by immunoSEQ multiplex PCR, yet TCRdb's version contains in-frame clones alone and is incomplete. The repertoire holds under 150,000 clones, with roughly 91% as singletons. Sample: peripheral blood. Receptors originate from a man aged 50 to 60 with active or convalescent COVID-19.

The V gene is TRBV24-1, the J gene TRBJ2-1, with no clear D. Germline V gene data show CDR1 as KGHDR and CDR2 as SFDVKD. The V and J ends lost 9 bases and 9 bases respectively, with 23 bases between them. The CDR3 sequence is 15 residues long. The CDR3, as DNA: TGTGCCACCTCCCGAAACGGAGAAAGATTCAGTGAGCAGTTCTTC. Amino acid sequence: CATSRNGERFSEQFF.

The J gene is TRBJ2-5, the V gene TRBV19; TRBD2 aligns across 8 bases. The ends lost 3 bases at V and 2 bases at J; junction bases unmatched: 5. The CDR3 sequence is 15 residues long. From germline, CDR1 is LNHDA and CDR2 SQIVND (reference sequence). CDR3 region: CASSILAGIQETQYF. CDR3 nucleotide sequence: TGTGCCAGTAGTATTTTAGCGGGGATACAAGAGACCCAGTACTTC.

This rearrangement joins TRBV6-5 to TRBJ1-4; 9 bases map to TRBD1. CDR1 and CDR2 from the germline V gene are MNHEY and SVGAGI. The V and J ends lost 9 bases and 7 bases, in that order; junction bases with no gene match: 6. CDR3 length: 13 amino acids. This CDR3 reads CASNRGHGEKLFF. The CDR3 DNA follows: TGTGCCAGTAACAGGGGGCACGGTGAAAAACTGTTTTTT.

V gene TRBV5-1 combines with J gene TRBJ1-2, with D perhaps matching TRBD1 (6 bases). Per the germline V gene, CDR1 is SGHRS and CDR2 is YFSETQ. This CDR3 has 14 residues. V was clipped by 0 bases and J by 1 base, with 7 bases between them. CDR3 sequence reads: CASSLGQDNYGYTF. CDR3 in DNA: TGCGCCAGCAGCTTGGGACAGGATAACTATGGCTACACCTTC. The full variable domain, completed using reference TRBV5-1 and TRBJ1-2, is KAGVTQTPRYLIKTRGQQVTLSCSPISGHRSVSWYQQTPGQGLQFLFEYFSETQRNKGNFPGRFSGRQFSNSRSEMNVSTLELGDSALYLCASSLGQDNYGYTFGSGTRLTVV.

The chain links TRBV6-5 to TRBJ2-1, with D tentatively TRBD1 (6 bases). The length of the CDR3 is 14 residues. V lost 5 bases, J lost 5 bases, and 13 bases lay in between. CDR1 is MNHEY and CDR2 is SVGAGI in the germline V gene. This chain's CDR3 is CASSLQGYHNEQFF. The CDR3 DNA follows: TGTGCCAGCAGTCTACAGGGTTACCACAATGAGCAGTTCTTC.

The chain is built from TRBV5-4 and TRBJ2-1; 14 bases map to TRBD2. V shed 4 bases and J 7 bases; nucleotides not matched to a gene: 7. CDR1 is SGHNT and CDR2 is YYREEE in the germline V gene (reference sequence). The CDR3 loop spans 16 amino acids. The CDR3 sequence: CASSLGLAGVGNEQFF. CDR3 coding DNA: TGTGCCAGCAGCCTGGGACTAGCGGGAGTGGGTAATGAGCAGTTCTTC.

This clone was seen only a few times. The chain uses TRBV21-1 and TRBJ2-7; the DNA was not used to check the table's D call, TRBD1. TRBV21-1 is deemed a pseudogene. This CDR3 comprises 14 residues. The CDR3 spells CASKLAQGSYEQYF. The CDR3 DNA is TGTGCCAGCAAATTGGCACAGGGATCCTACGAGCAGTACTTC.

The chain employs TRBV6-5 and TRBJ2-5, with D maybe TRBD2 (5 bases). The CDR3 is 14 amino acids. CDR1 is MNHEY and CDR2 is SVGAGI in the germline V gene. Trimming took off 5 bases at V and 3 bases at J, with 13 bases between the two ends. The CDR3 spells CASSTGLVKETQYF. CDR3 DNA: TGTGCCAGCAGTACTGGACTTGTCAAAGAGACCCAGTACTTC.

The chain recombines TRBV7-7 with TRBJ2-5; the D is unclear. The CDR3 contains 15 residues. Trimming removed 1 base from V and 5 bases from J, with 14 bases in between. Germline V lookup: CDR1 SSHAT, CDR2 FNYEAQ (reference sequence). CDR3 nucleotides: TGTGCCAGCAGCTTAGTTCCCACGGTGCGTGAGACCCAGTACTTC. Translated, it gives CASSLVPTVRETQYF.

A few counts support this clone. The genes are TRBV6-5 and TRBJ1-2, with 7 bases identical to TRBD1. Unmatched junction bases numbered 1, after V lost 2 bases and J lost 4 bases. This CDR3 contains 13 residues. Per germline, CDR1 MNHEY and CDR2 SVGAGI. The CDR3 region is CASSYRQGYGYTF. CDR3 coding DNA: TGTGCCAGCAGTTACCGACAGGGCTATGGCTACACCTTC.

J is TRBJ2-4 and V is TRBV27; 9 bases are a match to TRBD1. This CDR3 contains 15 residues. Per the germline V gene, CDR1 is MNHEY and CDR2 is SMNVEV (reference sequence). J lost 4 bases, V lost 6 bases, and 7 bases had no gene match. This CDR3 is CASSPLGTGKNIQYF. In DNA, the CDR3 is TGTGCCAGCAGCCCATTGGGGACAGGGAAAAACATTCAGTACTTC.

The chain has TRBV19 and TRBJ1-5; a possible D gene is TRBD1 (5 bases). The CDR3 consists of 13 residues. Per germline, CDR1 LNHDA and CDR2 SQIVND (reference sequence). Trimming took off 9 bases at V and 3 bases at J, with 12 bases between the two ends. This chain's CDR3 is CASRQFPNQPQHF. In DNA, the CDR3 is TGTGCCAGCAGACAGTTCCCCAATCAGCCCCAGCATTTT.

The rearrangement uses TRBV27 and TRBJ2-5, with a tentative D call TRBD2 (6 bases). The CDR3 length is 15 residues. Germline CDR1 is MNHEY and CDR2 is SMNVEV (reference sequence). The V and J ends lost 1 base and 4 bases respectively, with 13 bases between them. Here the CDR3 DNA reads TGTGCCAGCAGTTTATGGGGAGGAGTCGGAGAGACCCAGTACTTC. It yields the protein CASSLWGGVGETQYF.

This clone was recorded a few times. The chain carries TRBV30 and TRBJ2-7, with 10 bases lining up with TRBD2. The V gene end was trimmed by 2 bases and the J gene end by 4 bases; junction bases not matched to a gene: 8. Looked up from germline, CDR1 is GTSNPN and CDR2 is SVGIG (reference sequence). The CDR3 extends over 15 amino acids. CDR3 amino acids: CAWSPYGSGRYEQYF. The CDR3 DNA reads as TGTGCCTGGAGTCCCTATGGTAGCGGGAGGTACGAGCAGTACTTC.

The genes are TRBV29-1 and TRBJ1-4, with D maybe TRBD1 (6 bases). V lost 7 bases and J lost 5, with 11 bases in between. Germline CDR1 SQVTM, CDR2 ANQGSEA. The CDR3 totals 12 residues. As DNA, the CDR3 is TGCAGCGCTAGGGGACAAAATGAAAAACTGTTTTTT. This codes for CSARGQNEKLFF.

V gene TRBV5-1 combines with J gene TRBJ1-5; D gene unclear. The CDR3 has 16 amino acids. The germline gives CDR1 SGHRS, CDR2 YFSETQ. V lost 4 bases and J lost 0, with 14 bases in between. In DNA, the CDR3 is TGCGCCAGCAGCCTCGGCGTAGACAATAGCAATCAGCCCCAGCATTTT. It translates to CASSLGVDNSNQPQHF.

The J gene is TRBJ2-5, the V gene TRBV28, with 9 bases matching TRBD2. V shed 2 bases, J shed 4 bases, and the junction held 5 bases outside the gene matches. The CDR3 contains 15 residues. Germline V gives CDR1 MDHEN, CDR2 SYDVKM. DNA for the CDR3: TGTGCCAGCAGTTTAGTAGCGGGAGAGAGAGAGACCCAGTACTTC. This encodes CASSLVAGERETQYF.

The chain employs TRBV28 and TRBJ1-6; 10 bases match TRBD1. Per the germline V gene, CDR1 is MDHEN and CDR2 is SYDVKM. The CDR3 is made up of 14 amino acids. The junction had 8 bases not matched to a gene; V was cut back by 10 bases and J by 8 bases. As DNA, the CDR3 is TGTGCCACCCCTGGGACAGGGGAGCATTCACCCCTCCACTTT. Translated, it gives CATPGTGEHSPLHF.

The J gene is TRBJ2-1, the V gene TRBV5-1; 10 nucleotides match TRBD1. V trimming: 4 bases; J trimming: 4 bases; junction bases outside the gene matches: 8. The CDR3 consists of 16 residues. In germline, CDR1 is SGHRS, CDR2 YFSETQ. CDR3 in DNA: TGCGCCAGCAGCAAGGGACGGGACAGGGGTTACAATGAGCAGTTCTTC. Its protein is CASSKGRDRGYNEQFF.

The chain has TRBV7-8 and TRBJ1-5; TRBD1 matches at 7 bases. Germline V gives CDR1 SGHVS, CDR2 FQNEAQ. The CDR3 covers 17 residues. After removal of 2 bases from V and 0 bases from J, the junction contained 7 bases not matched to a gene. DNA for the CDR3: TGTGCCAGCAGCTTACCTGGACAGGACAATAGCAATCAGCCCCAGCATTTT. Protein product: CASSLPGQDNSNQPQHF.

This clone was observed a few times. This sequence joins TRBV6-5 and TRBJ2-7; 10 bases fit TRBD2. V gave up 6 bases and J gave up 5 bases; unmatched junction bases: 7. Germline V gene lookup returns CDR1 MNHEY and CDR2 SVGAGI. CDR3 size: 14 residues. CDR3 DNA: TGTGCCAGCAGCCTAGCGGGAGATACGGACGAGCAGTACTTC. Its protein product is CASSLAGDTDEQYF.